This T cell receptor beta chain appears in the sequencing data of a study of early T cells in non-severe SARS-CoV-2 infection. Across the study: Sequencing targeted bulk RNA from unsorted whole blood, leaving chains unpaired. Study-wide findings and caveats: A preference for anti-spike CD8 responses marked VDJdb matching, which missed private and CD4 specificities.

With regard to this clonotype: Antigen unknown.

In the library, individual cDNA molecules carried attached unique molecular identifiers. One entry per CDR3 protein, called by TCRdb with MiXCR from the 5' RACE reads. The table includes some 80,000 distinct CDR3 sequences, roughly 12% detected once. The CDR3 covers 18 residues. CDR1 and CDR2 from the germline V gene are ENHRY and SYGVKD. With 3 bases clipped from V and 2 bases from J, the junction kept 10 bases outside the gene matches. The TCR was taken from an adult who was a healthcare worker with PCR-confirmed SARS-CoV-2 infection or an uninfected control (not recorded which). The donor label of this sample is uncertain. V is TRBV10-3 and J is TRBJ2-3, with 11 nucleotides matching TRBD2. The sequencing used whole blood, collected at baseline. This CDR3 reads CAISEGIAGGPSTDTQYF. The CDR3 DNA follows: TGTGCCATCAGTGAAGGGATAGCGGGAGGGCCATCCACAGATACGCAGTATTTT.